The following is a T cell receptor beta chain sequence with its context. The specificity of this receptor is unknown. The sample was run on an Illumina HiSeq 2000. TCR beta cDNA libraries were made by 5'RACE template switching that added a universal primer site and unique molecular identifiers. Synthesis of cDNA was primed from the TCR beta constant segment and was followed by two consecutive PCR amplification steps. Per the original workflow: MIGEC was used to demultiplex reads and group the reads by UMI, and MiTCR was used to assemble and quantify clonotypes. To remove erroneous sequences, TCR cDNA sequences were retained only when supported by two or more reads. The tcR package was used for downstream repertoire analysis, and clonotypes were matched between fractions using CDR3 nucleotide sequence together with V segment. VDJmatch was used to annotate antigen specificity against VDJdb, with one amino acid substitution in CDR3 permitted. TCRdb reprocessed the reads, so every CDR3 protein sequence counts as one entry and DNA is not shown. In this record, the V and J calls reflect TCRdb's handling and not the investigators' own analysis. The sample table holds some 450,000 distinct CDR3 sequences. Roughly 8% of the sample comes from the top ten.

This sample was included in a study of T cells expressing NK-cell markers (dated by TCRdb to 2018 to 2020). With regard to the full study: Seven to nine donors provided sorted CD3+CD56+NKG2C+, CD3+CD56+NKG2C- and CD3+CD56-NKG2C+ T-cell subsets, whose TCR beta-chain repertoires were profiled. Of the eight sequenced donors, seven were found to be HCMV-seropositive and one was found to be HCMV-seronegative. Randomly selected healthy volunteers, three men and five women, were used as the eight sequenced donors. Sequencing of the libraries produced 2 x 150 bp reads on Illumina HiSeq 2000/2500, MiSeq or NextSeq.

A commercial ELISA kit detecting HCMV-specific IgG in serum was used to determine HCMV serostatus. Ficoll density gradient centrifugation was used to isolate peripheral blood mononuclear cells from blood. Paper-wide results and their limitations: In roughly six donors, the dominant CD3+CD56+NKG2C+ clonotypes were among the top 10 CD8+ clonotypes and accounted for about 1.0-7.5% of CD8+ T cells. Those dominant clonotypes were again the most abundant among CD3+CD56-NKG2C+ cells in several donors, at about 25-60.1%. Whether the expanded NKG2C-expressing T cell clones were specific for HCMV antigens remained unclear.

Sequencing was done on a sample of blood T cells: a sorted CD56 or NKG2C T cell subset, CD4+ or CD8+ T cells, or bulk PBMC T cells (not recorded which). This TCR derives from a woman between 18 and 69 years old in good health.

The CDR3 region: CASIPDIRNTEAFF. The chain is assembled from TRBV27 and TRBJ1-1; TCRdb lists TRBD1, though no DNA is available to test this call. CDR1 and CDR2, per the germline V gene (reference sequence), are MNHEY and SMNVEV. From its cysteine to its phenylalanine, the CDR3 spans 14 amino acids. Only the protein is available.